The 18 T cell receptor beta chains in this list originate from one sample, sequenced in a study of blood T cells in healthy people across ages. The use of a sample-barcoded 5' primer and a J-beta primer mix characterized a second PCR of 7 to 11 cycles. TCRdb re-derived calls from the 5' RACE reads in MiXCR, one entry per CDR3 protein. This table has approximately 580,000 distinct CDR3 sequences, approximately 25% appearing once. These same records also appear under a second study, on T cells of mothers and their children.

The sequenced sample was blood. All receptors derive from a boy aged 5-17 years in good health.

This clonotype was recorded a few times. CDR3 sequence reads: CASSYGTGIAYEQYF. The CDR3 DNA follows: TGTGCCAGCAGTTATGGGACAGGGATTGCCTACGAGCAGTACTTC. The genes are TRBV6-5 and TRBJ2-7; TRBD1 agrees at 9 bases. Trimming at V came to 3 bases and at J to 2 bases, leaving 5 bases not matched to a gene. Per germline, CDR1 MNHEY and CDR2 SVGAGI. This CDR3 has 15 amino acids.

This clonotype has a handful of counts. The CDR3 region is CASSLPRDRGFNEQFF. For the CDR3, the DNA is TGTGCCAGCAGCCTCCCCCGGGACAGGGGTTTCAATGAGCAGTTCTTC. The V gene is TRBV9, the J gene TRBJ2-1; 10 bases map to TRBD1. CDR1 SGDLS and CDR2 YYNGEE come from the germline V gene. After removal of 4 bases from V and 6 bases from J, the junction contained 10 bases not matched to a gene. The length of the CDR3 is 16 residues.

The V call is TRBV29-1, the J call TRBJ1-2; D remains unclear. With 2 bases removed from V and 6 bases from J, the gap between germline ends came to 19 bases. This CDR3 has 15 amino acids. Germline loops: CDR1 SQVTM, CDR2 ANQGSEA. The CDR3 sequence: CSVESSEGSPDGYTF. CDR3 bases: TGCAGCGTTGAAAGCAGTGAAGGTTCTCCCGATGGCTACACCTTC.

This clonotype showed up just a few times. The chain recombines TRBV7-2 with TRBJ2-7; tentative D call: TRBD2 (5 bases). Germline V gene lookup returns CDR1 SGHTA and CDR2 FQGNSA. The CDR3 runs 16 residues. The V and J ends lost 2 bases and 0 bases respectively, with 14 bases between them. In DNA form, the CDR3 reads TGTGCCAGCAGCTTAAACGGGGTTGGTGCCTCCTACGAGCAGTACTTC. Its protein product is CASSLNGVGASYEQYF.

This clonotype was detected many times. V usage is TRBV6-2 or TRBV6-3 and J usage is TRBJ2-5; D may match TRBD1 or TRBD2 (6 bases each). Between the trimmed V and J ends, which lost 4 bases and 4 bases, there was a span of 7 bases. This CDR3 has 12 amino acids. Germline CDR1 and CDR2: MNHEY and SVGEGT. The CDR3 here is CASSSGAETQYF. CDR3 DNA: TGTGCCAGCAGTTCGGGGGCAGAGACCCAGTACTTC.

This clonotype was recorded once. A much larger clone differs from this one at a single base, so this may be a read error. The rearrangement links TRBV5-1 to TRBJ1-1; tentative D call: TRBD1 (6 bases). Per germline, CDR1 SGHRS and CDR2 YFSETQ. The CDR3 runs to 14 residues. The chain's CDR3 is CASSLTGLDTEALF. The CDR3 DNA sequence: TGCGCCAGCAGCTTGACAGGGTTGGATACTGAAGCTCTCTTT.

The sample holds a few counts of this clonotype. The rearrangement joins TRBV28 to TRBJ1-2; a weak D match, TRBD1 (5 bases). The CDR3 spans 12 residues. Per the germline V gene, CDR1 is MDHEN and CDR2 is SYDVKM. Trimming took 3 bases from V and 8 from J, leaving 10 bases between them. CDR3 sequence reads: CASSFSGLGYTF. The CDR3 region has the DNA TGTGCCAGCAGTTTCTCGGGGCTCGGCTACACCTTC.

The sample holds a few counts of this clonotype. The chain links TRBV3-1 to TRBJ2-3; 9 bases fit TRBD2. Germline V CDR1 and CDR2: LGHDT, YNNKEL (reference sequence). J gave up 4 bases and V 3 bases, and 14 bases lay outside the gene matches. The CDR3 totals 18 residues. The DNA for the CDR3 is TGTGCCAGCAGCCATTCGGCAAGTCGCGGGGGGGCAGCAGATACGCAGTATTTT. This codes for CASSHSASRGGAADTQYF.

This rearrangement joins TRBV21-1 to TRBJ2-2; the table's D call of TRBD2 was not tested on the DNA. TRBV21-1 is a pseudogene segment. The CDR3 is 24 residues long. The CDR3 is CASSKTPTGGRLAGGRRGTGELFF. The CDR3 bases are TGTGCCAGCAGCAAAACGCCGACAGGGGGACGACTAGCGGGAGGTAGAAGAGGCACCGGGGAGCTGTTTTTT.

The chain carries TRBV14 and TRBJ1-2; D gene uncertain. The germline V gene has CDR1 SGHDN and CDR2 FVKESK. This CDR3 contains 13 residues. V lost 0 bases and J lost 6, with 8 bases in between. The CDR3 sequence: CASSQDRGNGYTF. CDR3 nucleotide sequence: TGTGCCAGCAGCCAAGACCGGGGTAATGGCTACACCTTC.

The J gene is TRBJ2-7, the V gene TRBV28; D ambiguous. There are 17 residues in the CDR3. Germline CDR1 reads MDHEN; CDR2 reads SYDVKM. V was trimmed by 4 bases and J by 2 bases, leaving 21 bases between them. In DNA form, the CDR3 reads TGTGCCAGCAGTTCGTCTTCCCAATTGTGGAGTGCCTACGAGCAGTACTTC. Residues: CASSSSSQLWSAYEQYF.

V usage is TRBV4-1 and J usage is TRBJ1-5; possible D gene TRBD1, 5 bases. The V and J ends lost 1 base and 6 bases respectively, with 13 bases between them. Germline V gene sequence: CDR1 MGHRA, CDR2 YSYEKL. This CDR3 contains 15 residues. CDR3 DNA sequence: TGCGCCAGCAGCCAAGCGAAAGGGGCGGCTCAGCCCCAGCATTTT. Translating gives CASSQAKGAAQPQHF.

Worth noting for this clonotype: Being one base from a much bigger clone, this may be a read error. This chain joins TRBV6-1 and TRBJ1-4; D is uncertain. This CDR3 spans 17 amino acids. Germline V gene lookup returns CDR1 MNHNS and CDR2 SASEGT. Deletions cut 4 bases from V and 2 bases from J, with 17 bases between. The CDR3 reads CASSGRFSAVTNEKLFF. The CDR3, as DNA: TGTGCCAGCAGTGGACGGTTTTCTGCAGTGACTAATGAAAAACTGTTTTTT.

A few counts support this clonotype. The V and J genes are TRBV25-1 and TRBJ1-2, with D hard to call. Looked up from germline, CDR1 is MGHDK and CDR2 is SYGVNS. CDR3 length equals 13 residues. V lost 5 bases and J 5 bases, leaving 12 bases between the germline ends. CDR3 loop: CASSRAGKYGYTF. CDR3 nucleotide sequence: TGTGCCAGCAGTCGAGCTGGGAAGTATGGCTACACCTTC.

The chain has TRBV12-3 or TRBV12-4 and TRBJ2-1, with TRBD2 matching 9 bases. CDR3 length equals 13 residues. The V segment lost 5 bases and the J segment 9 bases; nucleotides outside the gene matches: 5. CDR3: CASSVLAGAEQFF. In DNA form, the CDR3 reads TGTGCCAGCAGTGTATTAGCGGGAGCTGAGCAGTTCTTC.

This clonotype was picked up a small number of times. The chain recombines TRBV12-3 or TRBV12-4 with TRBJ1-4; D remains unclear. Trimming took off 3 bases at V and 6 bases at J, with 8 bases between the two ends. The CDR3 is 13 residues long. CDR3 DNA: TGTGCCAGCAGTTTTGAGTTGTATGAAAAACTGTTTTTT. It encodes CASSFELYEKLFF.

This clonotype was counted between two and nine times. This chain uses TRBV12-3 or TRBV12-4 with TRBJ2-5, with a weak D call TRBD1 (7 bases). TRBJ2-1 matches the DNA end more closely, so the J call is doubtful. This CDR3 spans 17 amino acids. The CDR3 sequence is CASSPRETGPITNEQFF. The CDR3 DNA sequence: TGTGCCAGCAGTCCCCGGGAGACAGGGCCAATAACCAATGAGCAGTTCTTC.

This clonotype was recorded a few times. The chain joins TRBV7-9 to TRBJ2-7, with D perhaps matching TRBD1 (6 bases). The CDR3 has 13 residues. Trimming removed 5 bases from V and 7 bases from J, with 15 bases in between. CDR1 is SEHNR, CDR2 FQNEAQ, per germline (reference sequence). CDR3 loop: CASSLQGDREQYF. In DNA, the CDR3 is TGTGCCAGCAGCCTACAGGGTGATCGGGAGCAGTACTTC.